Below, one TCR beta chain is given with its context. Here immunoSEQ multiplex PCR was the method, and the copy in TCRdb shows in-frame clones only, minus some. The data hold approximately 73,000 clones, with approximately 89% observed a single time. These data come from a study of blood T cell repertoires in COVID-19. Study summary: T cells, B-cell-depleted T cells, or PBMCs supplied cDNA or gDNA.

V shed 5 bases and J 0 bases; nucleotides not matched to a gene: 5. In germline, CDR1 is SGDLS, CDR2 YYNGEE. The length of the CDR3 is 15 residues. The chain uses TRBV9 and TRBJ2-1, with 7 bases fitting TRBD2. The TCR comes from a man older than 75 with acute or convalescent COVID-19. Sequenced input: peripheral blood. The CDR3 region is CASSTLASSYNEQFF. As DNA, the CDR3 is TGTGCCAGCAGTACACTAGCGAGCTCCTACAATGAGCAGTTCTTC.